Presented here are 10 T cell receptor beta chains from one specimen sequenced in a study of blood T cell repertoires in COVID-19. TCRdb's copy holds only in-frame clones and misses some; the assay was immunoSEQ multiplex PCR. The data contain 300,000 to 450,000 clones, more than 75% of them seen just once; the ten biggest clones take up about 2.1%. Sequencing used peripheral blood. The receptors stem from a woman aged 55 to 70 with COVID-19, enrolled during active disease.

The chain recombines TRBV7-9 with TRBJ2-5; TRBD1 aligns across 7 bases. This CDR3 is 14 amino acids long. J was trimmed by 5 bases and V by 6 bases; bases with no gene match: 9. The V gene's germline CDR1 is SEHNR and CDR2 FQNEAQ (reference sequence). CDR3 in DNA: TGTGCCAGCAGTCCACAGGGGCTTCGGGAGACCCAGTACTTC. Residues: CASSPQGLRETQYF.

The chain links TRBV6-5 to TRBJ1-2, with TRBD1 matching 7 bases. Germline values: CDR1 MNHEY, CDR2 SVGAGI. Germline trimming cut 6 bases from V and 5 bases from J; bases unmatched to any gene: 9. There are 14 residues in the CDR3. The CDR3 coding sequence is TGTGCCAGCAGGTACAGGGGACTCAATTATGGCTACACCTTC. The encoded protein is CASRYRGLNYGYTF.

The chain combines TRBV4-1 with TRBJ2-3; maybe TRBD1 (6 bases). V lost 3 bases, J lost 2 bases, and 6 bases lay in between. Germline values: CDR1 MGHRA, CDR2 YSYEKL. The CDR3 is 13 amino acids. The CDR3 nucleotides read TGCGCCAGCAGCCAGGGGGCCACAGATACGCAGTATTTT. Residues: CASSQGATDTQYF.

The V gene is TRBV7-6, the J gene TRBJ2-3; D is perhaps TRBD2 (5 bases). Germline CDR1 reads SGHVS; CDR2 reads FNYEAQ. Trimming removed 3 bases from V and 2 bases from J, with 9 bases in between. CDR3 length: 14 amino acids. This chain's CDR3 is CASSFDYSTDTQYF. The DNA for the CDR3 is TGTGCCAGCAGCTTTGACTACTCCACAGATACGCAGTATTTT.

The chain has TRBV18 and TRBJ1-6; the match to TRBD1 covers 7 bases. The CDR3 length is 15 residues. Germline CDR1 KGHSH, CDR2 LQKENI. The trim removed 1 base at V and 8 bases at J, leaving 5 bases unmatched. The DNA of the CDR3 is TGTGCCAGCTCACCACAGGGGGCGTCGGATTCACCCCTCCACTTT. Its protein is CASSPQGASDSPLHF.

The gene calls are TRBV29-1 and TRBJ1-4; D unclear. This CDR3 is 16 amino acids long. Germline V gene sequence: CDR1 SQVTM, CDR2 ANQGSEA. V lost 1 base and J 0 bases, leaving 12 bases between the germline ends. CDR3 bases: TGCAGCGTTGAAGGGCGCGGTGCTACAACTAATGAAAAACTGTTTTTT. Translation: CSVEGRGATTNEKLFF.

V is TRBV24-1 and J is TRBJ2-2; possibly TRBD2 for D (5 bases). CDR3 length: 18 residues. Germline loops: CDR1 KGHDR, CDR2 SFDVKD. Trimming shortened V by 0 bases and J by 6 bases, and 19 bases separated the two germline ends. The CDR3: CATSDLHWGDWGSGELFF. The CDR3 nucleotides are TGTGCCACCAGTGATTTGCATTGGGGAGATTGGGGTTCCGGGGAGCTGTTTTTT.

About this clone: Mismatch with germline at one junction end may stem from a read error. V gene TRBV7-7 combines with J gene TRBJ2-5; D unclear. In germline, CDR1 is SSHAT, CDR2 FNYEAQ (reference sequence). This CDR3 is built from 15 residues. The CDR3 DNA sequence: TGTGCTAGCAGCCCACCCCCCAGGTCGCAAGAGACCCAGTACTTC. Amino acids: CASSPPPRSQETQYF.

Comment on this clone: At the DNA level, this CDR3 is encoded by other sequences in the same sample as well. The chain couples TRBV6-5 to TRBJ1-1, with D possibly matching TRBD1 (5 bases). Germline CDR1 MNHEY, CDR2 SVGAGI. V lost 0 bases and J 2 bases, leaving 10 bases between the germline ends. The CDR3 is 15 residues long. The CDR3 bases are TGTGCCAGCAGTTACTCGTGGCAGGGTAACACTGAAGCTTTCTTT. Amino acids: CASSYSWQGNTEAFF.

V is TRBV3-1 (or the pseudogene TRBV3-2) and J is TRBJ2-7, with no clear D. V lost 4 bases and J lost 0, with 7 bases in between. From germline, CDR1 is LGHDT and CDR2 YNNKEL (reference sequence). CDR3 size: 13 residues. The DNA of the CDR3 is TGTGCCAGCAGCCTCTGGAGCTCCTACGAGCAGTACTTC. Translated: CASSLWSSYEQYF.